These 27 T cell receptor beta chains originate from one sample sequenced in a study of OX40 agonist ivuxolimab in advanced cancers. Measured with immunoSEQ multiplex PCR; TCRdb has only the in-frame clones, and not every one. The sample gives under 70,000 clones, approximately 85% of which show up once; around 2% is in the top ten. The sequencing here drew on CD4+ or CD8+ T cells sorted from blood, taken in a trial of the OX40 agonist ivuxolimab. The receptors stem from an adult with an advanced solid tumor such as melanoma, head and neck, liver or kidney cancer.

This chain links TRBV28 with TRBJ2-1; no definite D call. This CDR3 is 16 amino acids long. V was clipped by 6 bases and J by 1 base, with 16 bases between them. The germline V gene encodes CDR1 MDHEN and CDR2 SYDVKM. The DNA for the CDR3 is TGTGCCAGCAGCAGCCGGGCCGCGAAGTCCTACAATGAGCAGTTCTTC. This gives the protein CASSSRAAKSYNEQFF.

This clone was observed a few times. The V and J genes are TRBV28 and TRBJ1-4; D is uncertain. The CDR3 is 10 residues long. Trimming took 7 bases from V and 5 from J, leaving 2 bases between them. From germline, CDR1 is MDHEN and CDR2 SYDVKM. CDR3 loop: CASKNEKLFF. The DNA for the CDR3 is TGTGCCAGCAAAAATGAAAAACTGTTTTTT. Together with reference TRBV28 and TRBJ1-4, the CDR3 gives the full variable domain: DVKVTQSSRYLVKRTGEKVFLECVQDMDHENMFWYRQDPGLGLRLIYFSYDVKMKEKGDIPEGYSVSREKKERFSLILESASTNQTSMYLCASKNEKLFFGSGTQLSVL.

The chain carries TRBV5-1 and TRBJ2-3; 13 bases fit TRBD2. This CDR3 contains 18 residues. Trimming took 0 bases from V and 5 from J; bases not matched to a gene: 9. The germline V gene encodes CDR1 SGHRS and CDR2 YFSETQ. CDR3 amino acids: CASSLGGLAGERRDTQYF. The CDR3 DNA reads TGCGCCAGCAGCTTGGGAGGACTAGCGGGAGAACGTCGAGATACGCAGTATTTT.

This chain joins TRBV16 and TRBJ2-5; D gene unclear. Between the trimmed V and J ends, which lost 2 bases and 4 bases, there was a span of 2 bases. The CDR3 covers 11 residues. Germline values: CDR1 KGHSY, CDR2 FQNENV. The CDR3 region has the DNA TGTGCCAGCAGCCAAGGAGAGACCCAGTACTTC. It specifies CASSQGETQYF.

The V call is TRBV10-3, the J call TRBJ2-3, with D possibly TRBD2 on 6 matching bases. V was pared by 3 bases and J by 2 bases, with 12 bases between. The CDR3 is made up of 15 amino acids. Germline V gives CDR1 ENHRY, CDR2 SYGVKD. CDR3: CAISDASASTDTQYF. CDR3 nucleotides: TGTGCCATCAGTGATGCTAGCGCCTCCACAGATACGCAGTATTTT.

This chain links TRBV5-8 with TRBJ1-1; D is unresolved. The CDR3 length is 14 residues. From germline, CDR1 is SGHTS and CDR2 YDEGEE. Trimming took off 4 bases at V and 11 bases at J, with 21 bases between the two ends. CDR3 residues: CASSPWTHRSDAFF. The CDR3 region has the DNA TGTGCCAGCAGCCCCTGGACCCATCGGTCGGACGCTTTCTTT.

In DNA form, the CDR3 reads TGTGCCAGCAGCTTATCGCAGAACACTGAAGCTTTCTTT. This codes for CASSLSQNTEAFF. The chain couples TRBV7-3 to TRBJ1-1; D is ambiguous. V was cut by 2 bases and J by 1 base, with 5 bases left in between. The CDR3 extends over 13 amino acids. Germline V CDR1 and CDR2: SGHTA, FQGTGA.

The rearrangement links TRBV5-4 to TRBJ2-1; 10 nucleotides align to TRBD2. Germline trimming cut 4 bases from V and 0 bases from J; bases unmatched to any gene: 4. Germline values: CDR1 SGHNT, CDR2 YYREEE (reference sequence). This CDR3 has 16 residues. CDR3 nucleotides: TGTGCCAGCAGCAAATCTAGCGGGAGCTCCTACAATGAGCAGTTCTTC. It translates to CASSKSSGSSYNEQFF.

The chain has TRBV7-9 and TRBJ2-1; 10 nucleotides agree with TRBD1. The CDR3 loop spans 19 amino acids. With 5 bases clipped from V and 0 bases from J, the junction kept 13 bases outside the gene matches. Looked up from germline, CDR1 is SEHNR and CDR2 is FQNEAQ (reference sequence). The DNA for the CDR3 is TGTGCCAGCAGCCCCGAGGCGGGACAGGGGCAAAGCTCCTACAATGAGCAGTTCTTC. Translated, it gives CASSPEAGQGQSSYNEQFF.

Only one count was recorded for this clone. The chain combines TRBV7-2 with TRBJ1-2; D not certain. In germline, CDR1 is SGHTA, CDR2 FQGNSA. The CDR3 runs to 13 residues. V was cut by 1 base and J by 1 base, with 4 bases left in between. The CDR3 coding sequence is TGTGCCAGCAGCTTAGAGGGTAACTATGGCTACACCTTC. It codes for CASSLEGNYGYTF.

J is TRBJ1-2 and V is TRBV4-2, with D tentatively TRBD1 (5 bases). V was pared by 0 bases and J by 8 bases, with 10 bases between. Germline V gene data show CDR1 as LGHNA and CDR2 as YNFKEQ. This CDR3 has 13 residues. The CDR3 sequence: CASSQEGAEGYTF. The CDR3 coding sequence is TGTGCCAGCAGCCAAGAAGGGGCGGAGGGCTACACCTTC.

The CDR3 reads CASSLDRTGGNYGYTF. The CDR3 nucleotides are TGTGCCAGCAGTTTAGATAGGACAGGGGGCAACTATGGCTACACCTTC. The chain uses TRBV27 and TRBJ1-2; 11 bases are a match to TRBD1. The CDR3 contains 16 residues. In germline, CDR1 is MNHEY, CDR2 SMNVEV (reference sequence). After removal of 2 bases from V and 2 bases from J, the junction contained 4 bases not matched to a gene.

This chain connects TRBV5-1 to TRBJ1-1; D is unclear. The V end was cut by 4 bases, the J end by 1 base, with 8 bases between. The CDR3 runs 13 residues. Germline V gene data show CDR1 as SGHRS and CDR2 as YFSETQ. The CDR3 is CASSARENTEAFF. CDR3 nucleotide sequence: TGCGCCAGCAGCGCGCGGGAGAACACTGAAGCTTTCTTT.

In its sample, this clone ranks as medium-sized. The genes are TRBV27 and TRBJ2-5, with TRBD2 matching 12 bases. CDR1 and CDR2 from the germline V gene are MNHEY and SMNVEV (reference sequence). The junction had 11 bases not matched to a gene; V was cut back by 10 bases and J by 5 bases. The CDR3 is made up of 15 amino acids. The CDR3 spells CATRLAGAGQETQYF. The CDR3 coding sequence is TGTGCCACTCGACTAGCGGGAGCGGGGCAGGAGACCCAGTACTTC.

The J gene is TRBJ2-5, the V gene TRBV11-3; D gene ambiguous. This CDR3 is built from 13 residues. Germline CDR1 SGHNT, CDR2 YENEEA. V was clipped by 6 bases and J by 1 base, with 9 bases between them. CDR3 DNA sequence: TGTGCCAGCAGTACCGGGCGCCAAGAGACCCAGTACTTC. Protein: CASSTGRQETQYF.

This rearrangement joins TRBV18 to TRBJ2-3; TRBD2 is a possible D gene (6 bases). Trimming shortened V by 2 bases and J by 0 bases, and 21 bases separated the two germline ends. The CDR3 sequence is 19 residues long. Per the germline V gene, CDR1 is KGHSH and CDR2 is LQKENI. CDR3 protein: CASSPSPPGGASSTDTQYF. In DNA, the CDR3 is TGTGCCAGCTCACCAAGCCCTCCAGGCGGGGCATCTAGCACAGATACGCAGTATTTT.

The table lists this clone with a few counts. The CDR3 DNA reads as TGTGCCACCAGCAGACTTACAGGGGCTAATTCACCCCTCCACTTT. Its protein product is CATSRLTGANSPLHF. The chain employs TRBV15 and TRBJ1-6, with 7 nucleotides matching TRBD1. This CDR3 comprises 15 residues. Germline trimming cut 2 bases from V and 6 bases from J; bases unmatched to any gene: 4. CDR1 and CDR2 (germline): LNHNV, YYDKDF (reference sequence).

This clone was observed a few times. The chain links TRBV18 to TRBJ2-4; possible D gene TRBD1, 6 bases. V shed 3 bases and J shed 7 bases, with 13 bases lying between them. Germline V gene sequence: CDR1 KGHSH, CDR2 LQKENI. CDR3 length: 14 residues. The CDR3 sequence: CASSPGQLFNIQYF. The DNA for the CDR3 is TGTGCCAGCTCACCGGGACAATTGTTTAACATTCAGTACTTC.

The V gene is TRBV6-1, the J gene TRBJ1-4, with a weak D call TRBD1 (6 bases). The CDR3 runs to 15 residues. Germline V gives CDR1 MNHNS, CDR2 SASEGT. Trimming pared 8 bases from V and 8 bases from J, leaving 21 bases between. The DNA for the CDR3 is TGTGCCAGCCTACCCCCCGGGGGGCTAAGGGAAAAACTGTTTTTT. Amino acids: CASLPPGGLREKLFF.

This sequence joins TRBV6-4 and TRBJ1-6, with unresolved D. Germline V gives CDR1 MRHNA, CDR2 SNTAGT. Trimming took 1 base from V and 6 from J, leaving 4 bases between them. The CDR3 consists of 13 residues. The CDR3 loop reads CASSDYRNSPLHF. In nucleotides, the CDR3 is TGTGCCAGCAGTGACTACCGTAATTCACCCCTCCACTTT.

This clone was observed once. The chain uses TRBV5-4 and TRBJ2-5, with 9 bases lining up with TRBD1. The CDR3 is 15 residues long. Germline V CDR1 and CDR2: SGHNT, YYREEE (reference sequence). V lost 4 bases, J lost 1 base, and 5 bases stayed unmatched. In nucleotides, the CDR3 is TGTGCCAGCAGCATCCGGGACAGGGCCCAAGAGACCCAGTACTTC. It codes for CASSIRDRAQETQYF.

This chain joins TRBV27 and TRBJ1-5; unclear D gene. Per the germline V gene, CDR1 is MNHEY and CDR2 is SMNVEV (reference sequence). This CDR3 spans 13 amino acids. Trimming shortened V by 3 bases and J by 7 bases, and 10 bases separated the two germline ends. The CDR3 DNA is TGTGCCAGCAGTTTCACGGGCGGACAGCCCCAGCATTTT. Amino acid sequence: CASSFTGGQPQHF.

The rearrangement links TRBV6-6 to TRBJ1-6; D perhaps matches TRBD1 (6 bases). V lost 8 bases and J 9 bases, leaving 14 bases between the germline ends. From germline, CDR1 is MNHNY and CDR2 SVGAGI (reference sequence). The CDR3 extends over 13 amino acids. CDR3 nucleotide sequence: TGTGCCAGCTGCCGGGGGGCAGCTTCACCCCTCCACTTT. Translation gives CASCRGAASPLHF.

The CDR3 is CASRRNTGGDEQYF. The CDR3 DNA reads as TGTGCCAGCAGGCGAAACACAGGGGGCGACGAGCAGTACTTC. The chain has TRBV28 and TRBJ2-7; 9 bases map to TRBD1. The junction had 8 bases not matched to a gene; V was cut back by 6 bases and J by 5 bases. The CDR3 is 14 amino acids. Per the germline V gene, CDR1 is MDHEN and CDR2 is SYDVKM. The variable domain in full, completed from reference TRBV28 and TRBJ2-7, reads DVKVTQSSRYLVKRTGEKVFLECVQDMDHENMFWYRQDPGLGLRLIYFSYDVKMKEKGDIPEGYSVSREKKERFSLILESASTNQTSMYLCASRRNTGGDEQYFGPGTRLTVT.

The count of this clone is one. The genes are TRBV25-1 and TRBJ2-2, with 9 bases that match TRBD1. This CDR3 contains 15 residues. Germline assignment: CDR1 MGHDK and CDR2 SYGVNS. Trimming removed 2 bases from V and 5 bases from J; junction bases left unmatched: 3. The CDR3 protein is CASSEPGTGTGELFF. CDR3 sequence (DNA): TGTGCCAGCAGTGAACCCGGGACAGGGACCGGGGAGCTGTTTTTT.

The J gene is TRBJ1-4, the V gene TRBV30; no clear D. Germline V gene sequence: CDR1 GTSNPN, CDR2 SVGIG (reference sequence). CDR3 size: 11 residues. The V end lost 4 bases, the J end lost 6 bases, and 6 bases lay between the germline ends. The CDR3 DNA is TGTGCCTGGACTAAGGATGAAAAACTGTTTTTT. As protein: CAWTKDEKLFF.

The genes are TRBV19 and TRBJ1-4, with 8 nucleotides matching TRBD1. With V trimmed by 5 bases and J by 1 base, 3 bases remained unmatched. The CDR3 covers 15 residues. The V gene's germline CDR1 is LNHDA and CDR2 SQIVND (reference sequence). The CDR3 nucleotides are TGTGCCAGTAGTCTTGGGACAGGAACTAATGAAAAACTGTTTTTT. The encoded protein is CASSLGTGTNEKLFF. The whole variable domain, filled in from reference TRBV19 and TRBJ1-4, reads DGGITQSPKYLFRKEGQNVTLSCEQNLNHDAMYWYRQDPGQGLRLIYYSQIVNDFQKGDIAEGYSVSREKKESFPLTVTSAQKNPTAFYLCASSLGTGTNEKLFFGSGTQLSVL.